This entry features one TCR beta chain sequence. Its antigen is still unknown. With 60 Vbeta and 13 Jbeta primers, the PCR was carried out. The method was immunoSEQ multiplex PCR; TCRdb's version includes in-frame clones alone and lacks a portion of them. The profile shows 40,000 to 50,000 clones, around 74% of them singletons. This sample is drawn from a study of cytomegalovirus exposure and HLA in healthy donors. Looking at the study overall: As an earlier analysis found, roughly 170 million T cells yielded 95 million to 130 million unique TCR beta sequences.

General study points: For most TCR sequences rarity was the rule, although some public TCRs occurred in many donors.

This CDR3 contains 15 residues. Germline V lookup: CDR1 MNHEY, CDR2 SVGAGI. V lost 4 bases to trimming and J lost 5 bases; unmatched junction nucleotides: 10. This chain links TRBV6-5 with TRBJ2-5; 7 bases map to TRBD2. The sample taken for sequencing was PBMCs. The TCR sequence derives from a man aged 25 to 40 in good health and CMV-seronegative. The CDR3 spells CASSSTWGGRETQYF. For the CDR3, the DNA is TGTGCCAGCAGTTCCACTTGGGGGGGGAGGGAGACCCAGTACTTC.